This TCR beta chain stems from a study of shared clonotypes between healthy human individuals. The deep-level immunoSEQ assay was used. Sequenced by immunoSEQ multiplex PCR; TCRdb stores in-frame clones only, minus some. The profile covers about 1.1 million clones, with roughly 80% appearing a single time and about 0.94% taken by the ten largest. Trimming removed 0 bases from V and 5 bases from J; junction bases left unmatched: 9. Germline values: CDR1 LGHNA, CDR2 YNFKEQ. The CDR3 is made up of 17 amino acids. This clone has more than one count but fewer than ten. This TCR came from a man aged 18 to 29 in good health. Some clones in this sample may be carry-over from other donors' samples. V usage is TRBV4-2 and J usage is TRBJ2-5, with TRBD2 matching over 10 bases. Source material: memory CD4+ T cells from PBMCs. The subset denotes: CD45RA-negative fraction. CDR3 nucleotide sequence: TGTGCCAGCAGCCAAGATAGGCTAGCGGGAGTGAGGGAGACCCAGTACTTC. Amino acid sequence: CASSQDRLAGVRETQYF.